The source of this T cell receptor beta chain is a study of human T cells and chemical hapten exposure. As for time point: pre-sensitization, week 0. As for treatment: therapeutic diphenylcyclopropenone sensitization with weekly scalp DPC. Authors' methods: Samples had a median of 95,638 TCRs, ranging roughly 20,000 to 750,000. TCRdb processed the RACE reads anew with MiXCR; each CDR3 protein has one entry. In this record, the V and J calls reflect TCRdb's handling and not the investigators' own analysis. The sample consists of tens of thousands of distinct CDR3 sequences, around 11% of them appearing once. Germline loops: CDR1 MDHEN, CDR2 SYDVKM. Trimming left V 4 bases short and J 6 bases short, with 7 bases between. The CDR3 covers 11 residues.

This chain connects TRBV28 to TRBJ2-7; D not resolved. Specimen: whole blood, collected in connection with sensitization to the hapten diphenylcyclopropenone (DPC). The origin of this receptor is a woman aged 40 to 50 with alopecia areata. Some clones in this sample may be carry-over from other donors' samples. DNA for the CDR3: TGTGCCAGCAGTTCCGCAGGCGAGCAGTACTTC. It yields the protein CASSSAGEQYF.